This T cell receptor beta chain was documented in a study of cytomegalovirus exposure and HLA in healthy donors (dated by TCRdb to between 2016 and 2019). About the study as a whole: The 670 or so repertoires of the first cohort and the 95 to 150 validation repertoires were produced on the same platform, according to a later analysis. The aim of the study was to test whether cataloging public T cell receptors could identify signatures of past pathogen exposure. Besides the first cohort of roughly 700 subjects, a separate validation cohort made up of over 95 different subjects was used. To predict cytomegalovirus infection status, the study brought together high-throughput TCR immunosequencing, statistical association of individual TCRs with disease status, and machine learning.

Relative to germline, V is missing 3 bases and J is missing 2 bases, with 5 bases of the junction outside any gene match. The CDR3 covers 15 residues, taking in both the cysteine and the phenylalanine. CDR3 DNA only is kept here, 45 bases in frame from base 1. The germline V gene (reference sequence) yields MNHEY for CDR1 and SMNVEV for CDR2. Libraries were made using the immunoSEQ multiplex PCR assay. Concerning the study's data processing: A statistical classification framework was built for diagnosing cytomegalovirus status from the catalog of TCR beta chain sequences. Not all clones reach the TCRdb copy of this immuneACCESS table, which keeps in-frame sequences only. Checked studies attribute under half of the gap to unresolved V genes and leave the rest unexplained. The DNA gave D and trimming, while V, J and clone size come from that table. For this sample there are 200,000 or so clones; 80% to 90% appear just once. The ten biggest clones cover 2.9% of the sample.

The donors belonged to the validation cohort of approximately 130 subjects, which was separate from the roughly 700-subject first cohort. A note on this clone: Its antigen is still unknown. Base qualities are missing; no much larger clone stands one base away.

Study-wide conclusions, independent of this receptor: The classifier was reported to diagnose cytomegalovirus status with high specificity and sensitivity in both the original cohort and the validation cohort. In a later analysis, TCRs clustered in the first cohort were found to also tend to co-occur in the roughly 130 validation repertoires, with approximately 94% of cluster scores above 0. Most TCR sequences were seen in very few donors, while some public TCRs were found in many individuals. A few of the identified cytomegalovirus-associated TCR beta chains were confirmed in vitro to be specific for cytomegalovirus antigens. According to the authors, the approach could potentially be generalized to other disease states and immunological phenotypes. The study gave a list of 150 to 200 TCR beta chains associated with cytomegalovirus. A later analysis had no HLA typing for the validation cohort, so co-occurrence there was scored across all 120 repertoires.

The chain joins TRBV27 to TRBJ2-7, with TRBD1 identical over 9 junction bases. The sequence derives from a woman under 30 in good health and CMV-seronegative. The sample taken for sequencing was PBMCs. CDR3 protein: CASSFVQGATYEQYF. The sequenced DNA: TGTGCCAGCAGTTTCGTACAGGGGGCAACCTACGAGCAGTACTTC.